The 17 T cell receptor beta chains presented below share a single source sample, sequenced in a study of shared clonotypes between healthy human individuals. Clones were sequenced by immunoSEQ multiplex PCR, and TCRdb holds only the in-frame ones, with some missing. The sample consists of roughly 410,000 clones, about 96% of them appearing once. Material for sequencing was memory CD8+ T cells sorted from blood. The subset denotes: CD45RO+ cells pooled with CCR7-negative TemRA cells. These receptors all come from a man aged 30-40 years in good health.

This clone came up once. The chain carries TRBV7-9 and TRBJ1-2; a possible D gene is TRBD1 (5 bases). The CDR3 has 19 residues. The V end was cut by 4 bases, the J end by 0 bases, with 24 bases between. The germline V gene encodes CDR1 SEHNR and CDR2 FQNEAQ (reference sequence). For the CDR3, the DNA is TGTGCCAGCAGCTCGGGACCGTCGAGCCGCCCGGGAACTAACTATGGCTACACCTTC. Residues: CASSSGPSSRPGTNYGYTF.

The V gene is TRBV21-1, the J gene TRBJ1-5. TRBV21-1 is a pseudogene segment. The CDR3 consists of 16 residues. Here the CDR3 DNA reads TGTGCCAGCAGCAAACGGGACTGTCGTGGAAATCAGCCCCAGCATTTT. Amino acid sequence: CASSKRDCRGNQPQHF.

This clone was found once. The chain carries TRBV4-1 and TRBJ2-1, with a tentative D call TRBD2 (6 bases). CDR1 MGHRA and CDR2 YSYEKL come from the germline V gene. Trimming shortened V by 2 bases and J by 8 bases, and 19 bases separated the two germline ends. The CDR3 contains 16 residues. The chain's CDR3 is CASSQKTRLVDDEQFF. CDR3 in DNA: TGCGCCAGCAGCCAAAAAACGAGACTAGTAGACGATGAGCAGTTCTTC.

The chain has TRBV7-6 and TRBJ1-1; D might be TRBD1 (6 bases). Trimming left V 1 base short and J 8 bases short, with 20 bases between. The germline gives CDR1 SGHVS, CDR2 FNYEAQ. The CDR3 has 16 residues. CDR3 loop: CASSLGIGEGGMEAFF. The DNA of the CDR3 is TGTGCCAGCAGCTTAGGGATCGGGGAAGGGGGAATGGAAGCTTTCTTT.

The CDR3, as DNA: TGTGCCAGCAGCCCCATAGCGGGAGGAGCCAAAAACATTCAGTACTTC. This sequence encodes CASSPIAGGAKNIQYF. This sequence joins TRBV7-9 and TRBJ2-4; 10 bases line up with TRBD2. V was pared by 5 bases and J by 0 bases, with 4 bases of the junction left unmatched. Germline V CDR1 and CDR2: SEHNR, FQNEAQ (reference sequence). The CDR3 spans 16 residues.

The chain couples TRBV11-2 to TRBJ1-5; D is unresolved. Germline-derived CDR1 and CDR2 are SGHAT and FQNNGV. The CDR3 has 13 amino acids. V was shortened by 0 bases and J by 6 bases, with 6 bases between the two germline ends. The CDR3 protein is CASSLERRQPQHF. CDR3 DNA: TGTGCCAGCAGCTTAGAGAGGCGTCAGCCCCAGCATTTT.

The rearrangement joins TRBV15 to TRBJ1-2, with a weak D call TRBD1 (5 bases). This CDR3 is 15 amino acids long. V lost 5 bases to trimming and J lost 0 bases, with 13 bases between them. Germline V gene lookup returns CDR1 LNHNV and CDR2 YYDKDF (reference sequence). CDR3 sequence (DNA): TGTGCCACCAGCCTAACGGGGCTAACTAACTATGGCTACACCTTC. Its protein is CATSLTGLTNYGYTF.

This clone was seen a single time. The chain joins TRBV18 to TRBJ2-7, with TRBD2 matching over 7 bases. With V trimmed by 6 bases and J by 2 bases, 7 bases remained unmatched. CDR3 length equals 14 residues. Germline loops: CDR1 KGHSH, CDR2 LQKENI. DNA of the CDR3: TGTGCCAGCTCGGTGACGGGGGGTGCCTACGAGCAGTACTTC. Its protein product is CASSVTGGAYEQYF.

J is TRBJ1-2 and V is TRBV6-6, with D perhaps matching TRBD1 (5 bases). There are 13 residues in the CDR3. In germline, CDR1 is MNHNY, CDR2 SVGAGI (reference sequence). Trimming pared 8 bases from V and 7 bases from J, leaving 17 bases between. The CDR3 sequence is CASLFAGVLGYTF. CDR3 nucleotide sequence: TGTGCCAGCCTCTTTGCGGGGGTGCTTGGCTACACCTTC.

The chain recombines TRBV5-1 with TRBJ2-7; 9 positions agree with TRBD2. This CDR3 is 15 amino acids long. Germline V gene lookup returns CDR1 SGHRS and CDR2 YFSETQ. The V segment lost 4 bases and the J segment 7 bases; nucleotides outside the gene matches: 12. The CDR3 DNA is TGCGCCAGCAGCCCTGACGCGGGAGGGCCGTGGGAGCAGTACTTC. As protein: CASSPDAGGPWEQYF.

This chain connects TRBV30 to TRBJ2-1; TRBD2 matches 11 bases. This CDR3 comprises 20 residues. Germline lookup yields CDR1 GTSNPN and CDR2 SVGIG (reference sequence). The J segment lost 7 bases and the V segment lost 4 bases, leaving 24 bases of the junction unmatched. In DNA form, the CDR3 reads TGTGCCTGGACCCGGGGCTCAGGCCCCTTTAGCGGGAGGGCGAGGAATGAGCAGTTCTTC. Translated, it gives CAWTRGSGPFSGRARNEQFF.

This sequence joins TRBV6-1 and TRBJ2-7; D is perhaps TRBD2 (6 bases). The CDR3 runs 15 residues. The V gene's germline CDR1 is MNHNS and CDR2 SASEGT. The V gene lost 4 bases and the J gene lost 4 bases, with 17 bases spanning the gap. The CDR3 spells CASSGPTSPGYEQYF. The CDR3 DNA reads TGTGCCAGCAGTGGCCCGACTAGTCCGGGGTACGAGCAGTACTTC.

This CDR3 is CASSIGGAAEAFF. The CDR3 coding sequence is TGTGCCAGTAGTATTGGAGGGGCCGCTGAAGCTTTCTTT. The chain links TRBV19 to TRBJ1-1; D is possibly TRBD1 (5 bases). This CDR3 spans 13 amino acids. From germline, CDR1 is LNHDA and CDR2 SQIVND (reference sequence). Trimming left V 3 bases short and J 6 bases short, with 11 bases between.

This chain links TRBV28 with TRBJ2-2, with 7 bases aligning to TRBD1. The CDR3 totals 14 residues. J lost 4 bases, V lost 5 bases, and 4 bases had no gene match. CDR1 and CDR2 (germline): MDHEN, SYDVKM. In DNA form, the CDR3 reads TGTGCCAGCAGTCGGACAGGTCCCACCGGGGAGCTGTTTTTT. It specifies CASSRTGPTGELFF.

The chain employs TRBV30 and TRBJ1-1, with D hard to call. Trimming removed 3 bases at V and 4 bases at J, with 6 bases between. Germline CDR1 and CDR2: GTSNPN and SVGIG (reference sequence). The CDR3 length is 11 residues. The CDR3 here is CAWRRSTEAFF. The CDR3 DNA is TGTGCCTGGAGGAGGTCCACTGAAGCTTTCTTT.

This chain joins TRBV5-7 and TRBJ2-6; D gene ambiguous. TRBV5-7 is an open reading frame, and its role is uncertain. V lost 7 bases to trimming and J lost 5 bases, with 22 bases between them. The CDR3 extends over 17 amino acids. In DNA form, the CDR3 reads TGTGCCAGCCATGAGAGTCTTGTACAAAGTCGGGCCAACGTCCTGACTTTC. It codes for CASHESLVQSRANVLTF.

V gene TRBV6-1 combines with J gene TRBJ2-3; a possible D gene is TRBD2 (6 bases). With 4 bases removed from V and 0 bases from J, the gap between germline ends came to 17 bases. CDR1 and CDR2 (germline): MNHNS, SASEGT. This CDR3 is built from 17 residues. The CDR3 region is CASSVIFLAPSTDTQYF. The DNA of the CDR3 is TGTGCCAGCAGTGTGATCTTCCTAGCGCCTAGCACAGATACGCAGTATTTT.